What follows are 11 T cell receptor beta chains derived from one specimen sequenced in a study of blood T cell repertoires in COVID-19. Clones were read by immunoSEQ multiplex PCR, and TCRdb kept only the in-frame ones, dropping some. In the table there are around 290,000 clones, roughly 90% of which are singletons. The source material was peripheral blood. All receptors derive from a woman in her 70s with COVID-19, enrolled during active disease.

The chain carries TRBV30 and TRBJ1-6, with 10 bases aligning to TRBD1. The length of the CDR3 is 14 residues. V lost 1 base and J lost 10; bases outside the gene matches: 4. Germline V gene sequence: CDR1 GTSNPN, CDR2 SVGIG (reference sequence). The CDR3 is CAWSADRGSSPLHF. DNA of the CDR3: TGTGCCTGGAGTGCGGACAGGGGGTCCTCACCCCTCCACTTT.

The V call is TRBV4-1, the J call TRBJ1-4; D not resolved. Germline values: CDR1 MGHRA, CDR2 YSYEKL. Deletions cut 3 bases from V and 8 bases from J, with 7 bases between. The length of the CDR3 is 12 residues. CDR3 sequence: CASSHPGEKLFF. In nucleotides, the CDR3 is TGCGCCAGCAGCCACCCGGGGGAAAAACTGTTTTTT.

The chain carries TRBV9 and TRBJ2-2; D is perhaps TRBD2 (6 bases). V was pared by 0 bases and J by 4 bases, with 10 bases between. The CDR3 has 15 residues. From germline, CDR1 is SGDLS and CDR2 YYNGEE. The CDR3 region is CASSVGGDPTGELFF. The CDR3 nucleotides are TGTGCCAGCAGCGTAGGCGGGGACCCCACCGGGGAGCTGTTTTTT.

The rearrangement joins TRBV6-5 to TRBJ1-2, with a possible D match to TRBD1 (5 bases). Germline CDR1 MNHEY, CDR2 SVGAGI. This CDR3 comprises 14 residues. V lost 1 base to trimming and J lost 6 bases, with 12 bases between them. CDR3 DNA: TGTGCCAGCAGTTACTTAGGACACTCTAATGGCTACACCTTC. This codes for CASSYLGHSNGYTF.

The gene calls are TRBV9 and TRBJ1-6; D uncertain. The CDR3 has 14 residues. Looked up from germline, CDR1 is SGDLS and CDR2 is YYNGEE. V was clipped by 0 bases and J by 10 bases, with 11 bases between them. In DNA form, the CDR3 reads TGTGCCAGCAGCGTAGCCGGGGAAAACTCACCCCTCCACTTT. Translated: CASSVAGENSPLHF.

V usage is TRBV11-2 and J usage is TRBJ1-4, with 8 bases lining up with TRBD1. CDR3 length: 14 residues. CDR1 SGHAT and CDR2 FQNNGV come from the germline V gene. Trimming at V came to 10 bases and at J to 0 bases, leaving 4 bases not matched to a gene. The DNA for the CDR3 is TGTGCCACGACAGGGGCGTCAACTAATGAAAAACTGTTTTTT. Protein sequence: CATTGASTNEKLFF.

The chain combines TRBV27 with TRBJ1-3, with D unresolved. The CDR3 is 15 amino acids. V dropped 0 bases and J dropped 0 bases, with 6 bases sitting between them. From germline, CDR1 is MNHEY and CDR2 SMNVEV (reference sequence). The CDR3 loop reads CASSLSTGSGNTIYF. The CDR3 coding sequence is TGTGCCAGCAGTTTATCGACTGGCTCTGGAAACACCATATATTTT.

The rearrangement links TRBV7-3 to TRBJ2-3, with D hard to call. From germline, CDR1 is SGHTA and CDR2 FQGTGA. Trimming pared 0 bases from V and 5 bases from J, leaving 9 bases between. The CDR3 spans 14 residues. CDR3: CASSLTLVRDTQYF. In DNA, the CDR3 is TGTGCCAGCAGCTTAACGTTGGTGAGAGATACGCAGTATTTT.

CDR3: CASSPGSITGELFF. The DNA for the CDR3 is TGCGCCAGCAGTCCAGGCAGCATAACCGGGGAGCTGTTTTTT. The J gene is TRBJ2-2, the V gene TRBV4-3, with unresolved D. Deletions cut 6 bases from V and 5 bases from J, with 13 bases between. The germline V gene has CDR1 LGHNA and CDR2 YSLEER. This CDR3 region has 14 residues.

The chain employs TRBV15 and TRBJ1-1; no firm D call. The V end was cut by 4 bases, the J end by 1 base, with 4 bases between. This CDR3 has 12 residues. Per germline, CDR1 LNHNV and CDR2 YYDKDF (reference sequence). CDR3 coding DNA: TGTGCCACCAGCATATGGAACACTGAAGCTTTCTTT. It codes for CATSIWNTEAFF.

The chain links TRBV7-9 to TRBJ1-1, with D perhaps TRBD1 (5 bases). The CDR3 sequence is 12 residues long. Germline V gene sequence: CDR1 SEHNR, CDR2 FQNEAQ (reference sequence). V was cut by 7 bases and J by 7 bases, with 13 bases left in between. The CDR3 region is CASTPGGSEAFF. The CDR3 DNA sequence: TGTGCCAGCACCCCGGGGGGGAGTGAAGCTTTCTTT.